This entry lists 9 T cell receptor beta chains sequenced from one sample in a study of Graves' ophthalmopathy and Graves' hyperthyroidism. RNA transcripts were the template, and TCR beta CDR3 regions were amplified from them. Following a first-round RT-PCR that used HTBI primers, a second-round multiplex PCR was carried out. TCRdb ran MiXCR on the multiplex PCR reads and lists one entry per CDR3 protein. The top ten hold roughly 46% of the sample, which has about 700,000 distinct CDR3 sequences, 40% seen once. Sequencing was carried out using peripheral blood. The receptors come from an adult man with Graves' ophthalmopathy.

To note about this clonotype: A read error may explain this, as a much larger clone is one base away. The chain combines TRBV7-2 with TRBJ1-2; possible D gene TRBD1, 6 bases. The CDR3 spans 11 residues. Germline CDR1 SGHTA, CDR2 FQGNSA. CDR3 protein: CAGSSGVGYTF. CDR3 sequence (DNA): TGTGCCGGCAGCTCAGGGGTTGGCTACACCTTC.

At least ten counts were recorded for this clonotype. An end of the junction does not agree with germline; a read error may underlie this. The chain links TRBV10-3 to TRBJ2-5; D is ambiguous. The germline gives CDR1 ENHRY, CDR2 SYGVKD. The CDR3 totals 13 residues. The CDR3 nucleotides are TGTGCCAGCAGTTCGGAGCTCCGGGAGACCCAGTACTTC. It is translated as CASSSELRETQYF.

The chain employs TRBV25-1 and TRBJ2-2, with D tentatively TRBD2 (7 bases). This CDR3 is 16 amino acids long. The germline CDR1 and CDR2 sequences are MGHDK and SYGVNS. V was pared by 8 bases and J by 1 base, with 17 bases between. CDR3: CASSPSGGLNTGELFF. The CDR3 coding sequence is TGTGCCAGCTCACCATCGGGGGGCTTGAACACCGGGGAGCTGTTTTTT.

The V gene is TRBV24-1, the J gene TRBJ2-2, with 10 nucleotides matching TRBD1. After removal of 4 bases from V and 7 bases from J, the junction contained 8 bases not matched to a gene. Germline V gene data show CDR1 as KGHDR and CDR2 as SFDVKD. The length of the CDR3 is 16 residues. The CDR3 protein is CATSDPGTGAIGELFF. DNA for the CDR3: TGTGCCACCAGTGACCCAGGGACAGGGGCGATCGGGGAGCTGTTTTTT.

V and J are TRBV7-9 and TRBJ2-7; D might be TRBD1 or TRBD2, each matching 5 bases. Germline CDR1 reads SEHNR; CDR2 reads FQNEAQ (reference sequence). This CDR3 has 15 residues. Trimming left V 5 bases short and J 2 bases short, with 16 bases between. The CDR3 nucleotides are TGTGCCAGCAGCCAACTTGGGGGTACCACCTACGAGCAGTACTTC. It specifies CASSQLGGTTYEQYF.

V usage is TRBV7-9 and J usage is TRBJ1-1; D gene ambiguous. The CDR3 totals 12 residues. CDR1 and CDR2 (germline): SEHNR, FQNEAQ (reference sequence). Trimming cost V 5 bases and J 6 bases, with 10 bases left between them. The CDR3 is CASSPFGAEAFF. DNA for the CDR3: TGTGCCAGCAGCCCGTTTGGGGCTGAAGCTTTCTTT.

The rearrangement joins TRBV29-1 to TRBJ1-4; unclear D gene. The CDR3 consists of 12 residues. The V end was cut by 6 bases, the J end by 4 bases, with 9 bases between. From germline, CDR1 is SQVTM and CDR2 ANQGSEA. CDR3 loop: CSVGRYNEKLFF. CDR3 DNA sequence: TGCAGCGTAGGAAGATATAATGAAAAACTGTTTTTT.

Here the CDR3 DNA reads TGTGCCAGCAGCGTGGCCGGGACAAGGAGCACAGCTAACTATGGCTACACCTTC. Its protein is CASSVAGTRSTANYGYTF. This rearrangement joins TRBV25-1 to TRBJ1-2, with D possibly matching TRBD1 (6 bases). The V and J ends lost 6 bases and 0 bases respectively, with 23 bases between them. The CDR3 is made up of 18 amino acids. Per germline, CDR1 MGHDK and CDR2 SYGVNS.

This clonotype was counted at least ten times. The CDR3 DNA sequence: TGTGCCAGTAGTACCGCCTATGGCTACACCTTC. Translation: CASSTAYGYTF. This chain joins TRBV19 and TRBJ1-2; D remains ambiguous. The germline V gene encodes CDR1 LNHDA and CDR2 SQIVND (reference sequence). The CDR3 covers 11 residues. V was pared by 4 bases and J by 4 bases, with 4 bases between.